The 12 T cell receptor beta chains in this list originate from one sample, sequenced in a study of cytomegalovirus exposure and HLA in healthy donors. Primers included in the PCR were 60 Vbeta and 13 Jbeta primers. Sequenced by immunoSEQ multiplex PCR; TCRdb stores in-frame clones only, minus some. The sample lists fewer than 150,000 clones; roughly 80% were seen once. The sequenced sample consisted of PBMCs. The receptors stem from a man aged 35-49 years in good health and CMV-seropositive.

In its sample, this clone was seen once. Different DNA sequences within this sample yield the same CDR3. V usage is TRBV27 and J usage is TRBJ2-7, with TRBD2 as a possible D gene (6 bases). Germline CDR1 reads MNHEY; CDR2 reads SMNVEV (reference sequence). The CDR3 spans 15 residues. The ends were cut back, 5 bases at V and 4 bases at J, with 18 bases in the middle. CDR3 nucleotide sequence: TGTGCCAGCAGTCCGAGGCCTGGGACTTCATACGAGCAGTACTTC. Protein sequence: CASSPRPGTSYEQYF.

This sequence joins TRBV4-2 and TRBJ2-2; 7 bases are a match to TRBD1. The V gene's germline CDR1 is LGHNA and CDR2 YNFKEQ. The CDR3 has 15 amino acids. The J segment lost 2 bases and the V segment lost 4 bases, leaving 4 bases of the junction unmatched. The CDR3 loop reads CASSPGQLNTGELFF. The CDR3 bases are TGTGCCAGCAGCCCGGGACAGCTCAACACCGGGGAGCTGTTTTTT.

The J gene is TRBJ1-1, the V gene TRBV6-5; TRBD1 might be the D (6 bases). The germline CDR1 and CDR2 sequences are MNHEY and SVGAGI. Deletions cut 6 bases from V and 6 bases from J, with 11 bases between. The CDR3 is 12 residues long. CDR3 sequence (DNA): TGTGCCAGCAGCACCGGGACACCTGAAGCTTTCTTT. Translated, it gives CASSTGTPEAFF.

V usage is TRBV2 and J usage is TRBJ1-4, with D hard to call. V was pared by 10 bases and J by 3 bases, with 6 bases between. Germline CDR1 is SNHLY and CDR2 is FYNNEI. The CDR3 is made up of 11 amino acids. This chain's CDR3 is CATSPNEKLFF. In nucleotides, the CDR3 is TGTGCCACGTCCCCTAATGAAAAACTGTTTTTT.

The CDR3 loop is CASSTEPGQTYEQYF. CDR3 DNA: TGTGCCAGTAGTACGGAACCGGGACAGACCTACGAGCAGTACTTC. The gene calls are TRBV19 and TRBJ2-7; TRBD1 matches 7 bases. Germline V gene lookup returns CDR1 LNHDA and CDR2 SQIVND (reference sequence). The CDR3 covers 15 residues. With 4 bases clipped from V and 2 bases from J, the junction kept 8 bases outside the gene matches.

This clone was counted between two and nine times. V gene TRBV7-3 combines with J gene TRBJ2-5, with D tentatively TRBD2 (6 bases). The V gene lost 4 bases and the J gene lost 5 bases, with 11 bases spanning the gap. CDR3 length: 13 amino acids. Germline CDR1 reads SGHTA; CDR2 reads FQGTGA. CDR3 region: CASSYGEEETQYF. The CDR3 DNA reads as TGTGCCAGCAGCTATGGGGAGGAGGAGACCCAGTACTTC. The variable domain in full, completed from reference TRBV7-3 and TRBJ2-5, reads GAGVSQTPSNKVTEKGKYVELRCDPISGHTALYWYRQSLGQGPEFLIYFQGTGAADDSGLPNDRFFAVRPEGSVSTLKIQRTERGDSAVYLCASSYGEEETQYFGPGTRLLVL.

The chain has TRBV6-5 and TRBJ2-7; the match to TRBD2 covers 13 bases. Looked up from germline, CDR1 is MNHEY and CDR2 is SVGAGI. CDR3 length: 13 residues. J was trimmed by 12 bases and V by 2 bases; bases with no gene match: 4. CDR3 sequence reads: CASSYRTSGRWYF. CDR3 in DNA: TGTGCCAGCAGTTACCGGACTAGCGGGAGATGGTACTTC.

V gene TRBV13 combines with J gene TRBJ2-1, with 10 bases fitting TRBD2. In germline, CDR1 is PRHDT, CDR2 FYEKMQ (reference sequence). Trimming removed 0 bases from V and 2 bases from J; junction bases left unmatched: 10. This CDR3 contains 19 residues. CDR3 sequence (DNA): TGTGCCAGCAGCTTAGGTAGGAGCGGGGGGGCCTTGACCTACAATGAGCAGTTCTTC. It is translated as CASSLGRSGGALTYNEQFF. Variable domain in full (rest from reference TRBV13 and TRBJ2-1): AAGVIQSPRHLIKEKRETATLKCYPIPRHDTVYWYQQGPGQDPQFLISFYEKMQSDKGSIPDRFSAQQFSDYHSELNMSSLELGDSALYFCASSLGRSGGALTYNEQFFGPGTRLTVL.

The rearrangement links TRBV12-5 to TRBJ2-1, with 8 bases that match TRBD2. Germline V gives CDR1 LGHNT, CDR2 FRNRAP. J lost 6 bases, V lost 0 bases, and 13 bases had no gene match. The CDR3 is made up of 18 amino acids. CDR3 DNA sequence: TGTGCTAGTGGTTTGGTAGCGAGTATAGGACTAGCTAGCAATGAGCAGTTCTTC. Its protein product is CASGLVASIGLASNEQFF. The variable domain in full, with the rest retrieved from reference TRBV12-5 and TRBJ2-1, is DARVTQTPRHKVTEMGQEVTMRCQPILGHNTVFWYRQTMMQGLELLAYFRNRAPLDDSGMPKDRFSAEMPDATLATLKIQPSEPRDSAVYFCASGLVASIGLASNEQFFGPGTRLTVL.

The chain is built from TRBV9 and TRBJ1-3, with D possibly matching TRBD1 (5 bases). Germline V gives CDR1 SGDLS, CDR2 YYNGEE. V was clipped by 6 bases and J by 0 bases, with 13 bases between them. The CDR3 has 15 amino acids. This CDR3 reads CASNPGYFSGNTIYF. The DNA for the CDR3 is TGTGCCAGCAACCCAGGGTACTTCTCTGGAAACACCATATATTTT. Drawing the rest from reference TRBV9 and TRBJ1-3, the complete variable domain is DSGVTQTPKHLITATGQRVTLRCSPRSGDLSVYWYQQSLDQGLQFLIQYYNGEERAKGNILERFSAQQFPDLHSELNLSSLELGDSALYFCASNPGYFSGNTIYFGEGSWLTVV.

The chain uses TRBV6-6 and TRBJ1-5; D call uncertain. The V and J ends lost 9 bases and 3 bases respectively, with 9 bases between them. Germline V gene data show CDR1 as MNHNY and CDR2 as SVGAGI (reference sequence). This CDR3 has 12 amino acids. This chain's CDR3 is CASSGNNQPQHF. The CDR3 DNA follows: TGTGCCAGTTCAGGAAACAATCAGCCCCAGCATTTT.

The rearrangement links TRBV19 to TRBJ2-1, with 12 bases identical to TRBD2. This CDR3 region has 18 residues. Per germline, CDR1 LNHDA and CDR2 SQIVND (reference sequence). Trimming removed 5 bases from V and 0 bases from J; junction bases left unmatched: 8. The CDR3 DNA reads as TGTGCCAGTAGTCCGAACGGACTAGCGGGGAGCTCCTACAATGAGCAGTTCTTC. Its protein is CASSPNGLAGSSYNEQFF.